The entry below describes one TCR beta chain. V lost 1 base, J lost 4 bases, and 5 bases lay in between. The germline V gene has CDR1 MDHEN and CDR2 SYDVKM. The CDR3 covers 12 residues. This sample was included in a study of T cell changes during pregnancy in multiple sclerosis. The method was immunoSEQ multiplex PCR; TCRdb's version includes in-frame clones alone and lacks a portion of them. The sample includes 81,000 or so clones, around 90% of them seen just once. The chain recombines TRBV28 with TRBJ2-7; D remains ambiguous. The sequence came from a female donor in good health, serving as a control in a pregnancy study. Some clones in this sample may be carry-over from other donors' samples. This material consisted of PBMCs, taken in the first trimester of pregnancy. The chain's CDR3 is CASSLYSYEQYF. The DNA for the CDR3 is TGTGCCAGCAGTTTATACAGTTACGAGCAGTACTTC.